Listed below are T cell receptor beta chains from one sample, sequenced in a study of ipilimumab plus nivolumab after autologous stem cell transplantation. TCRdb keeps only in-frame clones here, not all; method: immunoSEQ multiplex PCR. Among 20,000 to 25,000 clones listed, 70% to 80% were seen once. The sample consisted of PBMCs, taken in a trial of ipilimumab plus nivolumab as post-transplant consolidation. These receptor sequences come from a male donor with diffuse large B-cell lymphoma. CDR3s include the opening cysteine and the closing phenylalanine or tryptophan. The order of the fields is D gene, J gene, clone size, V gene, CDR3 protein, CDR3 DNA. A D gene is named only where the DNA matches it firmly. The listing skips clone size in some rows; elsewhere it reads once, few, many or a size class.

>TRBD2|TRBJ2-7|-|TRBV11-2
CASSSTSGGSDYEQYF
TGTGCCAGCAGCTCGACTAGCGGGGGGTCAGACTACGAGCAGTACTTC
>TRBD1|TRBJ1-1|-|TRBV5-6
CASSLAGGRTEAFF
TGTGCCAGCAGCTTGGCAGGGGGTAGGACTGAAGCTTTCTTT
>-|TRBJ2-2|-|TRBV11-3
CASSLEGDGELFF
TGTGCCAGCAGCTTAGAGGGGGACGGGGAGCTGTTTTTT
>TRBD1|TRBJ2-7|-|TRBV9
CASSPQDRVLEQYF
TGTGCCAGCAGCCCCCAGGACAGGGTTCTCGAGCAGTACTTC
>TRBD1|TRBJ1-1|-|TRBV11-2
CASSSGGTGTTEAFF
TGTGCCAGCAGCTCGGGGGGGACAGGGACCACTGAAGCTTTCTTT
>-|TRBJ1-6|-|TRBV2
CASIPGENSPLHF
TGTGCCAGCATTCCAGGGGAAAATTCACCCCTCCACTTT
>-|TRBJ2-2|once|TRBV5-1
CASRVPGGELFF
TGCGCCAGCAGGGTTCCGGGCGGGGAGCTGTTTTTT
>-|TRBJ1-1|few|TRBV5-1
CASSLDTMNTEAFF
TGCGCCAGCAGCTTGGACACTATGAACACTGAAGCTTTCTTT
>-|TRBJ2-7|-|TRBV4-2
CASSQSRVMSYEQYF
TGTGCCAGCAGCCAATCGAGGGTTATGTCCTACGAGCAGTACTTC
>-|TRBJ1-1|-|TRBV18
CASSREGNTEAFF
TGTGCCAGCTCACGGGAGGGAAACACTGAAGCTTTCTTT
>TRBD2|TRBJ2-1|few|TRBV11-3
CASSAGLAGGYNEQFF
TGTGCCAGCAGCGCGGGACTAGCGGGAGGGTACAATGAGCAGTTCTTC
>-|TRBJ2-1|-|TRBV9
CASSVASGVMNEQFF
TGTGCCAGCAGCGTAGCGTCGGGGGTAATGAATGAGCAGTTCTTC
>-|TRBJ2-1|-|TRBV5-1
CASSLELPYNEQFF
TGCGCCAGCAGCTTGGAACTTCCCTACAATGAGCAGTTCTTC
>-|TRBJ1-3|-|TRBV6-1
CASSEVWQSSGNTIYF
TGTGCCAGCAGTGAAGTCTGGCAGAGCTCTGGAAACACCATATATTTT
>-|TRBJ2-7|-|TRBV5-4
CASSLGPTPEQYF
TGTGCCAGCAGCTTGGGACCGACCCCCGAGCAGTACTTC
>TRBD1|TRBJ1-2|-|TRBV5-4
CASSSGQVDLFYGYTF
TGTGCCAGCAGCTCTGGACAGGTCGATCTCTTCTATGGCTACACCTTC
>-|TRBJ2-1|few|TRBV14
CASSQEIRGNEQFF
TGTGCCAGCAGCCAAGAGATACGGGGGAATGAGCAGTTCTTC
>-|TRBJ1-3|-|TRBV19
CASSTLRSLSSGNTIYF
TGTGCCAGTAGTACCCTCAGGTCTCTTAGCTCTGGAAACACCATATATTTT
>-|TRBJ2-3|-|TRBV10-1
CASSPQGAVSSDTQYF
TGCGCCAGCAGTCCGCAAGGGGCAGTCTCCAGCGATACGCAGTATTTT
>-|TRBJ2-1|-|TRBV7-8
CASSFYGGISNEQFF
TGTGCCAGCAGCTTTTACGGCGGGATCTCGAATGAGCAGTTCTTC
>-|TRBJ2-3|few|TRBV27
CASKSPGLLSDTQYF
TGTGCCAGCAAAAGTCCCGGGCTCCTTTCGGATACGCAGTATTTT
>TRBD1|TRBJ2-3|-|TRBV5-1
CASSQGQNTDTQYF
TGCGCCAGCAGCCAGGGACAGAACACAGATACGCAGTATTTT
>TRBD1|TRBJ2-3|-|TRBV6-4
CASKGGTGYTDTQYF
TGTGCCAGCAAAGGGGGGACAGGGTACACAGATACGCAGTATTTT